This entry lists 7 T cell receptor beta chains sequenced from one sample in a study of blood T cell repertoires in COVID-19. Only in-frame clones appear in the TCRdb table, and some are missing; sequencing was by immunoSEQ multiplex PCR. The sample holds about 190,000 clones, more than 60% seen once. Sequencing was carried out using peripheral blood. These TCRs come from a woman aged 45-59 years with acute or convalescent COVID-19.

The chain links TRBV4-1 to TRBJ2-7; D may be TRBD2 (5 bases). The length of the CDR3 is 14 residues. Germline assignment: CDR1 MGHRA and CDR2 YSYEKL. Between the trimmed V and J ends, which lost 0 bases and 3 bases, there was a span of 9 bases. CDR3 sequence: CASSQDGGSYEQYF. DNA for the CDR3: TGCGCCAGCAGCCAAGATGGAGGTAGCTACGAGCAGTACTTC.

The chain couples TRBV7-8 to TRBJ2-4, with 10 positions matching TRBD2. The CDR3 totals 16 residues. The germline gives CDR1 SGHVS, CDR2 FQNEAQ. After removal of 1 base from V and 1 base from J, the junction contained 1 base not matched to a gene. The chain's CDR3 is CASSLGLAGAKNIQYF. Written as DNA, the CDR3 is TGTGCCAGCAGCTTAGGACTAGCGGGTGCCAAAAACATTCAGTACTTC. Drawing the rest from reference TRBV7-8 and TRBJ2-4, the complete variable domain is GAGVSQSPRYKVAKRGQDVALRCDPISGHVSLFWYQQALGQGPEFLTYFQNEAQLDKSGLPSDRFFAERPEGSVSTLKIQRTQQEDSAVYLCASSLGLAGAKNIQYFGAGTRLSVL.

This clone was seen a handful of times. This same CDR3 is encoded by further DNA sequences in the sample. The chain joins TRBV5-6 to TRBJ2-1; TRBD1 agrees at 11 bases. The CDR3 covers 17 residues. V gave up 5 bases and J gave up 3 bases; unmatched junction bases: 10. The germline gives CDR1 SGHDT, CDR2 YYEEEE. The CDR3 here is CASRTGQGAIFYNEQFF. In DNA form, the CDR3 reads TGTGCCAGCAGAACCGGACAGGGGGCAATCTTCTACAATGAGCAGTTCTTC. Supplemented by reference TRBV5-6 and TRBJ2-1, the full variable domain reads DAGVTQSPTHLIKTRGQQVTLRCSPKSGHDTVSWYQQALGQGPQFIFQYYEEEERQRGNFPDRFSGHQFPNYSSELNVNALLLGDSALYLCASRTGQGAIFYNEQFFGPGTRLTVL.

This chain joins TRBV28 and TRBJ2-7; 8 nucleotides align to TRBD1. J gave up 4 bases and V 6 bases, and 11 bases lay outside the gene matches. The germline V gene has CDR1 MDHEN and CDR2 SYDVKM. The CDR3 extends over 15 amino acids. The CDR3 DNA follows: TGTGCCAGCAGCCGGCCGGGACAGGCTTCTTACGAGCAGTACTTC. This encodes CASSRPGQASYEQYF.

V is TRBV30 and J is TRBJ1-3; D possibly corresponds to TRBD1 (6 bases). The CDR3 loop spans 20 amino acids. The germline V and J ends were trimmed by 5 bases and 0 bases, with 29 bases remaining between them. The germline CDR1 and CDR2 sequences are GTSNPN and SVGIG (reference sequence). CDR3 in DNA: TGTGCCTGGGGGGGCAAAGGGGGAGTCTACAGCGGTACCTCTGGAAACACCATATATTTT. It encodes CAWGGKGGVYSGTSGNTIYF.

The chain is built from TRBV4-2 and TRBJ1-6; D gene uncertain. The CDR3 is made up of 17 amino acids. Between the trimmed V and J ends, which lost 0 bases and 5 bases, there was a span of 14 bases. Per the germline V gene, CDR1 is LGHNA and CDR2 is YNFKEQ. CDR3 nucleotide sequence: TGTGCCAGCAGCCAAGATCCTGGGAGGGTTGATAATTCACCCCTCCACTTT. As protein: CASSQDPGRVDNSPLHF.

The chain links TRBV15 to TRBJ1-1; D possibly corresponds to TRBD1 (6 bases). Trimming took 5 bases from V and 4 from J, leaving 17 bases between them. Germline V gives CDR1 LNHNV, CDR2 YYDKDF (reference sequence). This CDR3 spans 15 amino acids. CDR3 in DNA: TGTGCCACCAGCCCACGGCTACAGGGTGGCACTGAAGCTTTCTTT. Amino acids: CATSPRLQGGTEAFF.